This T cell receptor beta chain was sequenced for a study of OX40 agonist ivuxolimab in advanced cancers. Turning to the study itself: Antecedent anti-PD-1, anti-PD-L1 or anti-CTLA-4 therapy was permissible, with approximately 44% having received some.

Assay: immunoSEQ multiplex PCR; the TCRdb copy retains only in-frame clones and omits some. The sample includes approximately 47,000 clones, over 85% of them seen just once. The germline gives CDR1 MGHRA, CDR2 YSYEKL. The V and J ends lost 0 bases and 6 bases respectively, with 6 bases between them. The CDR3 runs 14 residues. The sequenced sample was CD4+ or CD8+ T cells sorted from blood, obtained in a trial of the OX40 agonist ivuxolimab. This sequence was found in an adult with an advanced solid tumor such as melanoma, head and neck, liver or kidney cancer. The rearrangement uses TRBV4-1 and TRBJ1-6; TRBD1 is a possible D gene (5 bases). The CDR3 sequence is CASSQETANSPLHF. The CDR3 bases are TGCGCCAGCAGCCAAGAGACAGCTAATTCACCCCTCCACTTT.